The sequence of this T cell receptor (beta chain) was determined in a study of blood T cell repertoires in COVID-19. Trimming cost V 3 bases and J 2 bases; bases outside gene matches: 3. The CDR3 is made up of 13 amino acids. Germline CDR1 DFQATT, CDR2 SNEGSKA (reference sequence). Original processing notes: The assay estimated nucleated cells by amplifying reference gene primers. The assay was immunoSEQ multiplex PCR, and TCRdb's table has in-frame clones only and misses some. That table furnishes V, J and clone size, whereas the DNA furnished D and trimming. The sample consists of under 300,000 clones, 65% to 90% of them appearing once.

Sequenced: peripheral blood. V is TRBV20-1 and J is TRBJ1-2; 7 bases are a match to TRBD1. This clonotype originated in a woman between 65 and 79 years old with COVID-19, enrolled during active disease. The CDR3 region is CSASGGGNYGYTF. The DNA for the CDR3 is TGCAGTGCTAGTGGAGGGGGCAACTATGGCTACACCTTC.